The 2 T cell receptor beta chains presented below share a single source sample, sequenced in a study of blood T cell repertoires in COVID-19. Profiling relied on immunoSEQ multiplex PCR, and the TCRdb table lists in-frame clones only, not all of them. The sample has about 250,000 clones, about 91% seen once. Sequencing was performed on peripheral blood. These receptor sequences come from a woman in her thirties with COVID-19, enrolled during active disease.

The count of this clone is one. The chain couples TRBV7-2 to TRBJ2-5; weak D call: TRBD1 (6 bases). V was pared by 2 bases and J by 1 base, with 11 bases between. This CDR3 is built from 15 residues. CDR1 SGHTA and CDR2 FQGNSA come from the germline V gene. For the CDR3, the DNA is TGTGCCAGCAGCTTAACAGGGCTAGTCCAAGAGACCCAGTACTTC. As protein: CASSLTGLVQETQYF.

V and J are TRBV10-3 and TRBJ2-2, with D tentatively TRBD2 (6 bases). CDR1 ENHRY and CDR2 SYGVKD come from the germline V gene. V gave up 6 bases and J gave up 0 bases, with 8 bases separating them. There are 14 residues in the CDR3. Written as DNA, the CDR3 is TGTGCCATCAGGCCTAGCGCGAACACCGGGGAGCTGTTTTTT. Translation gives CAIRPSANTGELFF.